This is a list of T cell receptor beta chains from one sample in a study of cytomegalovirus exposure and HLA in healthy donors. The method was immunoSEQ multiplex PCR; TCRdb's version includes in-frame clones alone and lacks a portion of them. This table holds approximately 160,000 clones, roughly 77% found once. The sequencing sample was made of PBMCs. Every receptor here comes from a man younger than 30 in good health and CMV-seropositive. CDR3s include the opening cysteine and the closing phenylalanine or tryptophan. The D gene is left open where the match is weak. Clone size is not always given. Where it is, it says once, few, many or a class for expanded clones.

cdr3_nt cdr3_aa clone_size d_call j_call v_call
TGTGCCAGCAGCGTACAGACTAGCGGGGGTGGGACAGATACGCAGTATTTT CASSVQTSGGGTDTQYF - TRBD2 TRBJ2-3 TRBV9
TGCAGCGTAGCACGAGGGTCGAACACTGAAGCTTTCTTT CSVARGSNTEAFF - - TRBJ1-1 TRBV29-1
TGCGCCAGCAGCCAAGAGCTCAGGGCTAGCACAGATACGCAGTATTTT CASSQELRASTDTQYF - - TRBJ2-3 TRBV4-1
TGTGCCAGCAGTTTCTCAGGGGCCATAAATCAGCCCCAGCATTTT CASSFSGAINQPQHF - - TRBJ1-5 TRBV27
TGTGCCAGCAGCCCTCCCAGGGGGCGAGTCACTGAAGCTTTCTTT CASSPPRGRVTEAFF few TRBD1 TRBJ1-1 TRBV7-9
TGCGCCAGCAGTGTCGGCAGGGGATCTGAAGCTTTCTTT CASSVGRGSEAFF - - TRBJ1-1 TRBV10-1
TGTGCCATCAGTGACGCAGGGGGCATCTATAACTATGGCTACACCTTC CAISDAGGIYNYGYTF few TRBD1 TRBJ1-2 TRBV10-3
TGTGCCAGCGGTCGGGGTACGCAGTATTTT CASGRGTQYF - - TRBJ2-3 TRBV5-6
TGTGCCAGCAGCCAAGAGGGGAACGGACAGGGGTGGAAGACCCAGTACTTC CASSQEGNGQGWKTQYF - TRBD1 TRBJ2-5 TRBV14
TGTGCCAGCAGCGCTCTCTATGAGAACACCGGGGAGCTGTTTTTT CASSALYENTGELFF - - TRBJ2-2 TRBV5-6
TGTGCCAGCAGTTTACCACAGGGGGCGCCGGAGCAGTTCTTC CASSLPQGAPEQFF once TRBD1 TRBJ2-1 TRBV28
TGTGCCAGCAGCCAGAGACCGGGACAGCACCAAGAGACCCAGTACTTC CASSQRPGQHQETQYF - TRBD1 TRBJ2-5 TRBV14
TGTGCCAGCAGCTCCGGGACAGGGTTTCCAAAACTGTTTTTT CASSSGTGFPKLFF - TRBD1 TRBJ1-4 TRBV11-2
TGTGCCAGCAGTTACAGTCGCACAGGGGTTACTGAAGCTTTCTTT CASSYSRTGVTEAFF few TRBD1 TRBJ1-1 TRBV6-5
TGTGCCAGCAGCCCCCCTGCAGGGCATGAGCAGTTCTTC CASSPPAGHEQFF - - TRBJ2-1 TRBV7-8
TGTGCCTGGAGTGTTCCAAGGACAGATCTAAACTATGGCTACACCTTC CAWSVPRTDLNYGYTF few - TRBJ1-2 TRBV30
TGTGCCAGCAGGGCAGGGGGATATGGCTACACCTTC CASRAGGYGYTF - TRBD1 TRBJ1-2 TRBV28
TGTGCCAGCAGTTTAGACAGGGGGTTTAGCTACACCTTC CASSLDRGFSYTF few TRBD1 TRBJ1-2 TRBV28
TGCGCCAGCAGCCAGTTTCCCTTGTGGGGACAGGGGAACACTGAAGCTTTCTTT CASSQFPLWGQGNTEAFF - TRBD1 TRBJ1-1 TRBV4-1
TGTGCCAGCAGCGTAGATGCAGTTAACTATGGCTACACCTTC CASSVDAVNYGYTF - - TRBJ1-2 TRBV9
TGCAGCGTCGGACAGGGGGATTACTATGGCTACACCTTC CSVGQGDYYGYTF - TRBD1 TRBJ1-2 TRBV29-1
TGTGCCAGCAGTTACGGAGGTTACTTGAACACTGAAGCTTTCTTT CASSYGGYLNTEAFF few - TRBJ1-1 TRBV6-5
TGTGCCAGCAGCTTAGGGTCGGCTGGAAACACCATATATTTT CASSLGSAGNTIYF once - TRBJ1-3 TRBV7-2
TGTGCCTCGCGGTGGGGGTCTAGCGGACAAGAGACCCAGTACTTC CASRWGSSGQETQYF - TRBD2 TRBJ2-5 TRBV19
TGTGCCAGCAGCGTCGCGACAGGGTCTGAAGCTTTCTTT CASSVATGSEAFF - TRBD1 TRBJ1-1 TRBV9
TGTGCCAGCTCACCACCGGTGACGGGACTAGCGGGGGGGCCCACAGATACGCAGTATTTT CASSPPVTGLAGGPTDTQYF - TRBD2 TRBJ2-3 TRBV18
TGTGCCAGCAGTTTAACAGGGGTCGGGGCCAACGTCCTGACTTTC CASSLTGVGANVLTF few TRBD1 TRBJ2-6 TRBV2
TGTGCCAGCAGCCCGGGACAGGGCCTAACTATTGATGGCTACACCTTC CASSPGQGLTIDGYTF - TRBD1 TRBJ1-2 TRBV5-5
TGTGCCTGGAGTTTCGGGAACACTGAAGCTTTCTTT CAWSFGNTEAFF - - TRBJ1-1 TRBV30
TGTGCCAGCAGCCTAGGGACAGCCACAGATACGCAGTATTTT CASSLGTATDTQYF few TRBD1 TRBJ2-3 TRBV7-3
TGTGCCAGCAGTTCCCGTCCCCTTGACAGGACCGGGGAGCTGTTTTTT CASSSRPLDRTGELFF - - TRBJ2-2 TRBV6-5
TGTGCCAGCAGGCGACAGGAGAACACTGAAGCTTTCTTT CASRRQENTEAFF - - TRBJ1-1 TRBV28
TGCAGCTGGACCCGGGGGGTAAGGACTGAAGCTTTCTTT CSWTRGVRTEAFF - - TRBJ1-1 TRBV29-1
TGTGCCAGCAGCTTAGGGGGGACACCTCAAGAGACCCAGTACTTC CASSLGGTPQETQYF - - TRBJ2-5 TRBV11-3
TGCGCCAGCAGCCAAGGGGCCCTTCAGGGCGCAGCCAAAAACATTCAGTACTTC CASSQGALQGAAKNIQYF - - TRBJ2-4 TRBV4-1
TGTGCCAGCAGTGGCCTAGGGGCGGGGGGGACCCAAGATACGCAGTATTTT CASSGLGAGGTQDTQYF few TRBD2 TRBJ2-3 TRBV6-1
TGTGCCAGCAGCCCCCCGGCGGGGGGGTTAAGGAATGAGCAGTTCTTC CASSPPAGGLRNEQFF - TRBD2 TRBJ2-1 TRBV11-2
TGTGCCAGCAGCCCCAGACTAGCGGGAGGTGAGGGAAACATTCAGTACTTC CASSPRLAGGEGNIQYF few TRBD2 TRBJ2-4 TRBV5-4
TGTGCCAGCAGTTTGCTAGGGGGCACTGAAGCTTTCTTT CASSLLGGTEAFF - - TRBJ1-1 TRBV28
TGTGCCAGCTCGCGCGGCGGGGGGGCAGATACGCAGTATTTT CASSRGGGADTQYF - TRBD2 TRBJ2-3 TRBV18
TGTGCCAGCAGTGCGAGCGGGAGGGATGAGCAGTTCTTC CASSASGRDEQFF - TRBD2 TRBJ2-1 TRBV7-8
TGCGCCAGCAGCCAAGACGGCGGGGGGCTTGCCCCCAATGAGCAGTTCTTC CASSQDGGGLAPNEQFF - TRBD2 TRBJ2-1 TRBV4-1
TGTGCCAGCCATCCTACAGGGGCTTCTTATGGCTACACCTTC CASHPTGASYGYTF - TRBD1 TRBJ1-2 TRBV4-2
TGTGCCAGCAGCCCCCCGGGGGGGGAAGGTGGTGAAAAACTGTTTTTT CASSPPGGEGGEKLFF few - TRBJ1-4 TRBV4-2
TGTGCCAGCAGCTTAGGCGGGGCGAACACCGGGGAGCTGTTTTTT CASSLGGANTGELFF once - TRBJ2-2 TRBV7-9
TGTGCCCGCAGGGGGCTGCAAGAGACCCAGTACTTC CARRGLQETQYF once TRBD1 TRBJ2-5 TRBV2
TGTGCCAGCAGCATGGGGACAGAGAATGGTGAAGCTTTCTTT CASSMGTENGEAFF few TRBD1 TRBJ1-1 TRBV6-1
TGTGCCAGCAGCAAAGCGGGGGGACTAGCAGATACGCAGTATTTT CASSKAGGLADTQYF few TRBD2 TRBJ2-3 TRBV6-1
TGTGCCAGCAGTTTAGCTGGACAGGGCAACACTGAAGCTTTCTTT CASSLAGQGNTEAFF once TRBD1 TRBJ1-1 TRBV28
TGCGCCAGCAGCCCGGGACAGTACTACAATGAGCAGTTCTTC CASSPGQYYNEQFF - TRBD1 TRBJ2-1 TRBV5-1
TGTGCCAGCAGCTCTGGACAGCCGAACACTGAAGCTTTCTTT CASSSGQPNTEAFF - - TRBJ1-1 TRBV7-8
TGTGCCAGCTCACCTGGGCCCGGTCAGCCCCAGCATTTT CASSPGPGQPQHF - - TRBJ1-5 TRBV18
TGTGCCATCAGTGAGGGCCCGGGCGGGGAGCTGTTTTTT CAISEGPGGELFF - - TRBJ2-2 TRBV10-3
TGCGCCAGCAGCCAAGATCTCCTGCTAGCGGGAACTGATACGCAGTATTTT CASSQDLLLAGTDTQYF - TRBD2 TRBJ2-3 TRBV4-1
TGCGCCAGCAGCTTGGCGCAGGGAGGGGCCACTGAAGCTTTCTTT CASSLAQGGATEAFF - - TRBJ1-1 TRBV5-1
TGCGCCAGCAGCCAGCCGGGACAGGGGCCCACAGATACGCAGTATTTT CASSQPGQGPTDTQYF - TRBD1 TRBJ2-3 TRBV4-1
TGTGCCAGCAGCTTGAGCAACTTCAGGGGCGGCTACACCTTC CASSLSNFRGGYTF - - TRBJ1-2 TRBV5-6
TGTGCCAGCAGTGATCGGACAGGGCGAGCGGATGAAGCTTTCTTT CASSDRTGRADEAFF - TRBD1 TRBJ1-1 TRBV6-1
TGTGCCAGCAGCCACAGGGGGCTGAACACTGAAGCTTTCTTT CASSHRGLNTEAFF few TRBD1 TRBJ1-1 TRBV6-5
TGTGCCAGCAGCTTGGGGGCTAGCAAGGTTGGGAATGAGCAGTTCTTC CASSLGASKVGNEQFF - - TRBJ2-1 TRBV5-6